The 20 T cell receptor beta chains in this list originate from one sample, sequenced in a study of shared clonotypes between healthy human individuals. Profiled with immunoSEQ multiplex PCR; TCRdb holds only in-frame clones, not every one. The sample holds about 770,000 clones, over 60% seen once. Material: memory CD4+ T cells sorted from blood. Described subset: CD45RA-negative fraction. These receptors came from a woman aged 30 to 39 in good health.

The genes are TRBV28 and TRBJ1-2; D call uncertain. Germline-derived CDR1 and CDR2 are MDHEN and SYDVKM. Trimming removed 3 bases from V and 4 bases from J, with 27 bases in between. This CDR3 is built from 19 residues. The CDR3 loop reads CASSFGYRGPNHSPYGYTF. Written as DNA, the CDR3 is TGTGCCAGCAGTTTTGGTTATCGTGGGCCCAACCACTCCCCCTATGGCTACACCTTC.

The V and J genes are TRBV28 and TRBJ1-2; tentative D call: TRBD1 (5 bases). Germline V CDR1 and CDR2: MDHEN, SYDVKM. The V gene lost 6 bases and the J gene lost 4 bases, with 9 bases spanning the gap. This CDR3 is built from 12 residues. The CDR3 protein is CASSARVYGYTF. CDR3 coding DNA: TGTGCCAGCAGCGCCAGGGTCTATGGCTACACCTTC.

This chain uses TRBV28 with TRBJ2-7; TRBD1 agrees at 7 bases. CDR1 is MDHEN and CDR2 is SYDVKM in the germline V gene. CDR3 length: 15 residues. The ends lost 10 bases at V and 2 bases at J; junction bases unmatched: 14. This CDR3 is CATSDGQDNTYEQYF. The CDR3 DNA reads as TGTGCCACCTCAGATGGACAGGACAATACCTACGAGCAGTACTTC.

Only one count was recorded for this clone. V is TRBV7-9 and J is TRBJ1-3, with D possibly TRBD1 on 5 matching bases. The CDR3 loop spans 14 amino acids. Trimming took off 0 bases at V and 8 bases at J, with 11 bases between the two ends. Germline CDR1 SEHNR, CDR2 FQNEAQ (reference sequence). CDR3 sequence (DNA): TGTGCCAGCAGCTTAGCCCAGGGAGGAGACACCATATATTTT. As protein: CASSLAQGGDTIYF.

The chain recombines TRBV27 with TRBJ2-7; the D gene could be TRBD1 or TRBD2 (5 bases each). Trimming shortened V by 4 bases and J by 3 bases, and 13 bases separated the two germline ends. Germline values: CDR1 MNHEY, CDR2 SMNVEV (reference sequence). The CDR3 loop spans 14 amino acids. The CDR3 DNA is TGTGCCAGCAGTTCGTACCGGGACGGCTACGAGCAGTACTTC. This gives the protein CASSSYRDGYEQYF.

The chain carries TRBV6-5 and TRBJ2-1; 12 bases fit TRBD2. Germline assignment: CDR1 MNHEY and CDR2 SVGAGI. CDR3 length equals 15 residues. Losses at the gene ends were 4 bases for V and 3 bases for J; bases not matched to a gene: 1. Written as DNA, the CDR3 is TGTGCCAGCAGTTGGACTAGCGGGAACTACAATGAGCAGTTCTTC. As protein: CASSWTSGNYNEQFF.

CDR3 sequence: CASSPSGGTVHEQYF. In DNA, the CDR3 is TGTGCCAGCAGCCCCTCAGGTGGGACAGTCCACGAGCAGTACTTC. The rearrangement uses TRBV7-9 and TRBJ2-7; 7 bases agree with TRBD1. This CDR3 spans 15 amino acids. V shed 5 bases and J 5 bases; nucleotides not matched to a gene: 12. Germline assignment: CDR1 SEHNR and CDR2 FQNEAQ (reference sequence).

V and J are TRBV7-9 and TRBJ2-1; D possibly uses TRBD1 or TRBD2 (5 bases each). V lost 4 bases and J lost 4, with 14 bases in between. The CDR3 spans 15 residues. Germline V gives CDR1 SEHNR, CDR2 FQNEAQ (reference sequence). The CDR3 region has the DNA TGTGCCAGCAGCTCCGGGACCCATGGGTACAATGAGCAGTTCTTC. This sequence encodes CASSSGTHGYNEQFF.

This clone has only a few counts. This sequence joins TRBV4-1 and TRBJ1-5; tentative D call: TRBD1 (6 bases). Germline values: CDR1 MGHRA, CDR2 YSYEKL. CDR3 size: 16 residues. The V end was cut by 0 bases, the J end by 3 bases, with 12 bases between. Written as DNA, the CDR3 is TGCGCCAGCAGCCAAGATAGCGGGACAATCAATCAGCCCCAGCATTTT. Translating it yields CASSQDSGTINQPQHF.

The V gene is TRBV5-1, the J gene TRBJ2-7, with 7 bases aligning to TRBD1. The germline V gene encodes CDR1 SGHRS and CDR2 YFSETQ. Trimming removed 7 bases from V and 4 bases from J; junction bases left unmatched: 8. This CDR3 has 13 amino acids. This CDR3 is CASGRDSKYEQYF. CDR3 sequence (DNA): TGCGCCAGCGGCCGGGACAGTAAGTACGAGCAGTACTTC.

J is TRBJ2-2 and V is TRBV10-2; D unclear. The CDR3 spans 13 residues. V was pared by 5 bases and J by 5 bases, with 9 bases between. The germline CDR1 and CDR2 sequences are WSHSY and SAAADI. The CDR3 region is CASSLSETGELFF. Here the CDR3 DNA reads TGCGCCAGCAGTCTATCCGAGACCGGGGAGCTGTTTTTT.

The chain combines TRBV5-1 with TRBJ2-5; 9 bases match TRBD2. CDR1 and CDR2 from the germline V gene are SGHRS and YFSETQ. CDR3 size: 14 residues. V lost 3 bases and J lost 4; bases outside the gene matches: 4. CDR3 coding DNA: TGCGCCAGCAGCTCTAGCGGGACTACAGAGACCCAGTACTTC. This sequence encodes CASSSSGTTETQYF.

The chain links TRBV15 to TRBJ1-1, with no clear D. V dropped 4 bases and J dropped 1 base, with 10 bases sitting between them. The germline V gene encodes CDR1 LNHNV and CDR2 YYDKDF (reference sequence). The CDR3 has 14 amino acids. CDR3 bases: TGTGCCACCAGCAAGAGGGAACCGAACACTGAAGCTTTCTTT. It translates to CATSKREPNTEAFF.

CDR3 amino acids: CASMGQGVRNTEAFF. The CDR3 DNA is TGTGCCAGCATGGGACAGGGCGTCAGAAACACTGAAGCTTTCTTT. This chain connects TRBV6-6 to TRBJ1-1; TRBD1 matches at 9 bases. Trimming removed 7 bases from V and 2 bases from J; junction bases left unmatched: 8. This CDR3 is built from 15 residues. Looked up from germline, CDR1 is MNHNY and CDR2 is SVGAGI (reference sequence).

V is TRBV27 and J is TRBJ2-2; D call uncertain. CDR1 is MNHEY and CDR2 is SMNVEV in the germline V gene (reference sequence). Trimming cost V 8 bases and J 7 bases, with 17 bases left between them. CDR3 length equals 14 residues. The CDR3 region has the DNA TGTGCCAGCTTTCATCGAGCCCCAATCGGGGAGCTGTTTTTT. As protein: CASFHRAPIGELFF.

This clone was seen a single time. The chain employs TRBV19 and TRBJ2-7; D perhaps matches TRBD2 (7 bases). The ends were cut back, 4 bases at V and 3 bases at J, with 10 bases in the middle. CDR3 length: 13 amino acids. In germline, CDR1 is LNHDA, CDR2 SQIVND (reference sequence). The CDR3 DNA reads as TGTGCCAGTAGTAGCGGGGGCGGCTACGAGCAGTACTTC. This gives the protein CASSSGGGYEQYF.

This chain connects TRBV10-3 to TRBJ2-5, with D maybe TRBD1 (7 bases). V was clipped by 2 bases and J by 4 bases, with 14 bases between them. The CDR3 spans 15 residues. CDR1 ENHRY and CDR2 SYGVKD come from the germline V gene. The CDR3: CAISEGSGGRETQYF. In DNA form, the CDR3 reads TGTGCCATCAGTGAGGGGTCAGGGGGGAGAGAGACCCAGTACTTC.

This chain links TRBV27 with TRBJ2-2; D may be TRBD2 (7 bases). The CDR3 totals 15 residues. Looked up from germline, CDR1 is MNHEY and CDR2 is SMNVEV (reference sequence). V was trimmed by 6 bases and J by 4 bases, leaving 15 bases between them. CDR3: CASRHRGAVTGELFF. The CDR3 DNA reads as TGTGCCAGCAGGCACCGGGGGGCTGTCACCGGGGAGCTGTTTTTT.

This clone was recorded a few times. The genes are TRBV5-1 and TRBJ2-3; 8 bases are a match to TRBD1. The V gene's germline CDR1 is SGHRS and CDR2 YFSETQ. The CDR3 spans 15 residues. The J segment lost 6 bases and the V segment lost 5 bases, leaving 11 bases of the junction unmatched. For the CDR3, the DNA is TGCGCCAGCAGGCACGACAGGGGAGCTGTGGATACGCAGTATTTT. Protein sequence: CASRHDRGAVDTQYF. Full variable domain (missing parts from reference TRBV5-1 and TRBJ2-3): KAGVTQTPRYLIKTRGQQVTLSCSPISGHRSVSWYQQTPGQGLQFLFEYFSETQRNKGNFPGRFSGRQFSNSRSEMNVSTLELGDSALYLCASRHDRGAVDTQYFGPGTRLTVL.

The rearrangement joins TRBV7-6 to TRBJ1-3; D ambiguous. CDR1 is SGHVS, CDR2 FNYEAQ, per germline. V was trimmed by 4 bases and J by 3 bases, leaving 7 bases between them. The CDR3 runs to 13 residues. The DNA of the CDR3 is TGTGCCAGCAGCTCCTCCGGTGGAAACACCATATATTTT. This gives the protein CASSSSGGNTIYF.